The clone carrying this T cell receptor (beta chain) was counted many times. Together with a sample-barcoded 5' primer, a J-beta primer mix was included in a second PCR lasting about 7 to 12 cycles. TCRdb independently ran MiXCR on the 5' RACE reads; one entry per CDR3 protein. There are 600,000 or so distinct CDR3 sequences in the sample; under 30% occur only once, and around 16% lies in the top ten. These data originate in a study of blood T cells in healthy people across ages. This TCR derives from a woman aged 80 or over in good health. Material: blood.

CDR3 sequence (DNA): TGCGCCAGCAGCCCCATATACGGAGATACGCAGTATTTT. This codes for CASSPIYGDTQYF. The chain recombines TRBV4-3 with TRBJ2-3; D remains ambiguous. The CDR3 is made up of 13 amino acids. CDR1 LGHNA and CDR2 YSLEER come from the germline V gene. Trimming removed 4 bases from V and 5 bases from J, with 10 bases in between.